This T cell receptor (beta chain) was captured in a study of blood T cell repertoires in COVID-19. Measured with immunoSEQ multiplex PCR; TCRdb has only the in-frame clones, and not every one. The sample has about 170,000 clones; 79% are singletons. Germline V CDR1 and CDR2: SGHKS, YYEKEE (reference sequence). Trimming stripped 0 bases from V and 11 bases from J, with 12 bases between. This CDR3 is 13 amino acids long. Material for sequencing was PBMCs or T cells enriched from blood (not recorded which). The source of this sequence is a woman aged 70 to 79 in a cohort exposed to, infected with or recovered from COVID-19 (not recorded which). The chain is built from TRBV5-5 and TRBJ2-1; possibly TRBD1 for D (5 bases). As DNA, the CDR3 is TGTGCCAGCAGCTTGGCACCGACAGACAAGCAGTTCTTC. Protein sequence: CASSLAPTDKQFF.